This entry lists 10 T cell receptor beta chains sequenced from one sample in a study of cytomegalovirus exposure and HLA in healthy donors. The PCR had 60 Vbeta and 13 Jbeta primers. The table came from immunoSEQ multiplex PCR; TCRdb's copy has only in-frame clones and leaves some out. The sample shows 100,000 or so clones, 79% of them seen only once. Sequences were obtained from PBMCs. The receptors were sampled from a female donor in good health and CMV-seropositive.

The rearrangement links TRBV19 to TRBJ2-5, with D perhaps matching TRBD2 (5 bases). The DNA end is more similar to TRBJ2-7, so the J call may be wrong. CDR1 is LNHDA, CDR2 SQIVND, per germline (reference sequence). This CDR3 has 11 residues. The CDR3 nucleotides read TGTGCCAGTAGCCGGGACTACGAGCAGTACTTC. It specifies CASSRDYEQYF.

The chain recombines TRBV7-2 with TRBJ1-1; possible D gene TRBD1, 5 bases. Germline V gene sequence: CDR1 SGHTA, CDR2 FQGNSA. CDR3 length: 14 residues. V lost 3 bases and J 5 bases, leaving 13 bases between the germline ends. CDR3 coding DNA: TGTGCCAGCAGCTTGGTCGGGGGGGGAACTGAAGCTTTCTTT. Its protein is CASSLVGGGTEAFF.

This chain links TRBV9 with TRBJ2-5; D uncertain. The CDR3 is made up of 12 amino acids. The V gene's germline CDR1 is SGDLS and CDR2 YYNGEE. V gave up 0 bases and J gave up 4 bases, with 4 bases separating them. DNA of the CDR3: TGTGCCAGCAGCGTAGCGTTAGAGACCCAGTACTTC. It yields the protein CASSVALETQYF.

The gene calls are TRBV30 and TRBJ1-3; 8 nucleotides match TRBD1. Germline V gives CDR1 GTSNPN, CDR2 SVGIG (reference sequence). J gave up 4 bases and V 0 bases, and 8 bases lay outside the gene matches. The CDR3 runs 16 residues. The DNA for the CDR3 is TGTGCCTGGAGTGTACGAATACAGGGGGGCGGAAACACCATATATTTT. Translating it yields CAWSVRIQGGGNTIYF.

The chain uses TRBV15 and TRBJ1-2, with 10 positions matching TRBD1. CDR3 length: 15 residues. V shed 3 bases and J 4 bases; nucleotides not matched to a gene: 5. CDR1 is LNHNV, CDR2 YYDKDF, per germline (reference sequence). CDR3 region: CATSRERTGGYGYTF. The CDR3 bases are TGTGCCACCAGCAGGGAGAGGACAGGGGGCTATGGCTACACCTTC.

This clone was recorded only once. CDR3 sequence: CASSPSGHTDTQYF. CDR3 DNA sequence: TGTGCCAGCAGCCCTAGCGGCCACACAGATACGCAGTATTTT. The gene calls are TRBV6-5 and TRBJ2-3; TRBD2 matches 7 bases. The V segment lost 6 bases and the J segment 2 bases; nucleotides outside the gene matches: 5. The V gene's germline CDR1 is MNHEY and CDR2 SVGAGI. This CDR3 contains 14 residues.

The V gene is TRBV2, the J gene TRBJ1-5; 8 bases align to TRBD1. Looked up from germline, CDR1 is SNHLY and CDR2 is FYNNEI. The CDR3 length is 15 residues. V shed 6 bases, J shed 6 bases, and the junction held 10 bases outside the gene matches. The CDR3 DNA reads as TGTGCCAGCAGCACCGCGGACAGGGTTAGTCAGCCCCAGCATTTT. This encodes CASSTADRVSQPQHF.

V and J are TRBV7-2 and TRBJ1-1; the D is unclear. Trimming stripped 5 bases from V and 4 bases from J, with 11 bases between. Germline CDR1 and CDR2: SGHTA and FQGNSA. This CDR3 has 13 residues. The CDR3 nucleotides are TGTGCCAGCAGCACGCAGAGGAGCACTGAAGCTTTCTTT. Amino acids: CASSTQRSTEAFF. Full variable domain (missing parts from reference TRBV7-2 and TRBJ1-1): GAGVSQSPSNKVTEKGKDVELRCDPISGHTALYWYRQSLGQGLEFLIYFQGNSAPDKSGLPSDRFSAERTGGSVSTLTIQRTQQEDSAVYLCASSTQRSTEAFFGQGTRLTVV.

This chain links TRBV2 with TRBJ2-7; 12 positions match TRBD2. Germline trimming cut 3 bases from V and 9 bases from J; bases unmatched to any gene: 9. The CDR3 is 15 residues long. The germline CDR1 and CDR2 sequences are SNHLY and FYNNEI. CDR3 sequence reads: CASSETSGRTNVQYF. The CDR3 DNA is TGTGCCAGCAGTGAGACTAGCGGGAGAACCAACGTGCAGTACTTC.

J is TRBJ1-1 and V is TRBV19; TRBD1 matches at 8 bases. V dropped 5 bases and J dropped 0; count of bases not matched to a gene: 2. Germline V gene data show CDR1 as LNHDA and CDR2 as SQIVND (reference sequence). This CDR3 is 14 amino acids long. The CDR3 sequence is CASSFRGLNTEAFF. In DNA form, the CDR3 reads TGTGCCAGTAGTTTCAGGGGGCTGAACACTGAAGCTTTCTTT.